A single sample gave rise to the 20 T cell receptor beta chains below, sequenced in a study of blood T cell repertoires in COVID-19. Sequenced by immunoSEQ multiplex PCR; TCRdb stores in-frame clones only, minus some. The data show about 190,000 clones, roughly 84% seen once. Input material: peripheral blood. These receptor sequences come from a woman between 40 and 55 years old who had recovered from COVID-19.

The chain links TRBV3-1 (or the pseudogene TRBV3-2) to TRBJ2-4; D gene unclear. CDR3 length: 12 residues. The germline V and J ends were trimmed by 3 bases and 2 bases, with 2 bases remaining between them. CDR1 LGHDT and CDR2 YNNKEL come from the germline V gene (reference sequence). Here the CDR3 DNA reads TGTGCCAGCAGCCACTCCAAAAACATTCAGTACTTC. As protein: CASSHSKNIQYF.

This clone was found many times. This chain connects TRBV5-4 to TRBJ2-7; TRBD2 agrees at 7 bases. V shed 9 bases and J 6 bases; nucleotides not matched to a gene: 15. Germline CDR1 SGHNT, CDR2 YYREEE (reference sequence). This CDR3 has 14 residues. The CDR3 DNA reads TGTGCCACCCGAGTGGCTAGCGGAGATGGCGAGCAGTACTTC. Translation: CATRVASGDGEQYF.

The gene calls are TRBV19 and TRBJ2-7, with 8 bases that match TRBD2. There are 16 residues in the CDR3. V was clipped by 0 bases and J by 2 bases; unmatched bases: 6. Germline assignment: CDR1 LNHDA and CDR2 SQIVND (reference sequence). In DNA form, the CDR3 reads TGTGCCAGTAGTATAGATGGAGCGGGAGCCCCCTACGAGCAGTACTTC. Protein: CASSIDGAGAPYEQYF. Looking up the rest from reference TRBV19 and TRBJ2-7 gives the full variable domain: DGGITQSPKYLFRKEGQNVTLSCEQNLNHDAMYWYRQDPGQGLRLIYYSQIVNDFQKGDIAEGYSVSREKKESFPLTVTSAQKNPTAFYLCASSIDGAGAPYEQYFGPGTRLTVT.

The CDR3 spells CASSQDPGRNEQFF. In DNA, the CDR3 is TGCGCCAGCAGCCAAGATCCAGGGAGGAATGAGCAGTTCTTC. J is TRBJ2-1 and V is TRBV4-1; tentatively, D is TRBD2 (6 bases). Germline values: CDR1 MGHRA, CDR2 YSYEKL. Deletions cut 0 bases from V and 7 bases from J, with 10 bases between. The CDR3 is made up of 14 amino acids.

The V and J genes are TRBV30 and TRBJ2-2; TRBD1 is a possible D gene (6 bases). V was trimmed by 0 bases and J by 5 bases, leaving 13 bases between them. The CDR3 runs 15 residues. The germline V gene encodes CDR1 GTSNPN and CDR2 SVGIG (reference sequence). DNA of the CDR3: TGTGCCTGGAGTGTAGGGGGTTGGGTGACCGGGGAGCTGTTTTTT. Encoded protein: CAWSVGGWVTGELFF.

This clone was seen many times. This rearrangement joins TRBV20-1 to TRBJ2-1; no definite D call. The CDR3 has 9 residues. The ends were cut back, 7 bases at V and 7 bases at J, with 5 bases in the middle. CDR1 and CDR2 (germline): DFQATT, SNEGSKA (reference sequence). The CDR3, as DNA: TGCAGTGTTCAGAATGAGCAGTTCTTC. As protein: CSVQNEQFF.

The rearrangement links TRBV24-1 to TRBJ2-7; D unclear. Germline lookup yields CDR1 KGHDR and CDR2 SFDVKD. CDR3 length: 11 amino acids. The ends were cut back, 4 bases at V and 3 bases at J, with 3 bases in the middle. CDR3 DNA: TGTGCCACCAGTGACAACTACGAGCAGTACTTC. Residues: CATSDNYEQYF.

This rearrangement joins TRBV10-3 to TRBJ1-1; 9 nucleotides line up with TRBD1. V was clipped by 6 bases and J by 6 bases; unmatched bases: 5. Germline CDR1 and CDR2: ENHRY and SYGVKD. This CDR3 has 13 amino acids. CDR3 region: CAISGTGTAEAFF. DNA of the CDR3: TGTGCCATCAGCGGGACAGGGACGGCTGAAGCTTTCTTT.

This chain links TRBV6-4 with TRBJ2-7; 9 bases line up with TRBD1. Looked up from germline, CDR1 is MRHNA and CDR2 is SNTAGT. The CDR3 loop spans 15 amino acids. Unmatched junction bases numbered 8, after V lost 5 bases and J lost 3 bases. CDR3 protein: CASSPGQGGVYEQYF. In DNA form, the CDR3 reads TGTGCCAGCAGTCCGGGACAGGGTGGGGTCTACGAGCAGTACTTC.

The CDR3 region has the DNA TGTGCCAGCAGTGAAACGTTAGACAGGTCCTACGAGCAGTACTTC. Protein product: CASSETLDRSYEQYF. The J gene is TRBJ2-7, the V gene TRBV2; tentative D call: TRBD1 (6 bases). Germline CDR1 and CDR2: SNHLY and FYNNEI. V lost 2 bases, J lost 1 base, and 12 bases lay in between. The CDR3 loop spans 15 amino acids.

The CDR3 DNA is TGTGCCAGCAGCGTAACAGGGGACTCCTACGAGCAGTACTTC. Translated: CASSVTGDSYEQYF. The V gene is TRBV9, the J gene TRBJ2-7; 7 nucleotides match TRBD1. There are 14 residues in the CDR3. V lost 1 base and J lost 0; bases outside the gene matches: 1. Germline CDR1 reads SGDLS; CDR2 reads YYNGEE.

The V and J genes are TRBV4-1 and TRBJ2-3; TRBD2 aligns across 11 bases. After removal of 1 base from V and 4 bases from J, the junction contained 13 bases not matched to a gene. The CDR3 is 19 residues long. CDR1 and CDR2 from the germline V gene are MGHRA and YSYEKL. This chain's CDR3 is CASSQGGLAGLKAADTQYF. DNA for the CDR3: TGCGCCAGCAGCCAAGGTGGACTAGCGGGCCTGAAGGCGGCAGATACGCAGTATTTT.

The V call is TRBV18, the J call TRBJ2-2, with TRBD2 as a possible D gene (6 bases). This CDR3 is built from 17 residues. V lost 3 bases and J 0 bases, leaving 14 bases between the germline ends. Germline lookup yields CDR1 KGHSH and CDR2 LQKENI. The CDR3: CASSPTRGLANTGELFF. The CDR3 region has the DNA TGTGCCAGCTCACCGACTAGAGGCCTGGCGAACACCGGGGAGCTGTTTTTT. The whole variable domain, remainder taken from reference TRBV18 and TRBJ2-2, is NAGVMQNPRHLVRRRGQEARLRCSPMKGHSHVYWYRQLPEEGLKFMVYLQKENIIDESGMPKERFSAEFPKEGPSILRIQQVVRGDSAAYFCASSPTRGLANTGELFFGEGSRLTVL.

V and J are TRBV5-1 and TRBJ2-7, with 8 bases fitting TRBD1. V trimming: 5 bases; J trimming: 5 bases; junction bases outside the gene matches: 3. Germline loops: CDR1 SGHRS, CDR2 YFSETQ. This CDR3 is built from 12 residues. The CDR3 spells CASRQGADEQYF. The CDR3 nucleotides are TGCGCCAGCAGGCAGGGGGCCGACGAGCAGTACTTC. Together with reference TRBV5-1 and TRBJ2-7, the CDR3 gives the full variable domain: KAGVTQTPRYLIKTRGQQVTLSCSPISGHRSVSWYQQTPGQGLQFLFEYFSETQRNKGNFPGRFSGRQFSNSRSEMNVSTLELGDSALYLCASRQGADEQYFGPGTRLTVT.

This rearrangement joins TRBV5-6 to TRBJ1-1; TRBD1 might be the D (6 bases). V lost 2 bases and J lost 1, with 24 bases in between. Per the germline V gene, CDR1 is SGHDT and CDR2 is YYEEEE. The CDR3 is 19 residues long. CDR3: CASSFSPGSGGSWNTEAFF. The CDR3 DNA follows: TGTGCCAGCAGCTTTAGCCCTGGTTCGGGGGGCTCATGGAACACTGAAGCTTTCTTT. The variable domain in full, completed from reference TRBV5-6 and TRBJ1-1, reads DAGVTQSPTHLIKTRGQQVTLRCSPKSGHDTVSWYQQALGQGPQFIFQYYEEEERQRGNFPDRFSGHQFPNYSSELNVNALLLGDSALYLCASSFSPGSGGSWNTEAFFGQGTRLTVV.

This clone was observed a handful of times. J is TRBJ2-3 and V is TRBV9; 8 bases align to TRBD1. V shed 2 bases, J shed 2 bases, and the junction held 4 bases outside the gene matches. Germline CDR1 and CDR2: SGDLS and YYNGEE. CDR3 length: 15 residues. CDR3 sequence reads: CASSVRDRHTDTQYF. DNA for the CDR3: TGTGCCAGCAGCGTGAGGGACAGGCACACAGATACGCAGTATTTT.

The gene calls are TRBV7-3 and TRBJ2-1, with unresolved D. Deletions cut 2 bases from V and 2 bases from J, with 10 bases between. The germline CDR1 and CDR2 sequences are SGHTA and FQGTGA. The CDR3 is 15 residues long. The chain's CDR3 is CASSLDAVPYNEQFF. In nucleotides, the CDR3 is TGTGCCAGCAGCTTAGACGCGGTACCCTACAATGAGCAGTTCTTC.

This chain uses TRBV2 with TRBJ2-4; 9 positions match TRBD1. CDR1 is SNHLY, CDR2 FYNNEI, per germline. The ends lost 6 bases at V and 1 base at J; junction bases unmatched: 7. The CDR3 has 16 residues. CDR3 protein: CASSGLGQGAKNIQYF. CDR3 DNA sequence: TGTGCCAGCAGCGGACTAGGACAGGGGGCCAAAAACATTCAGTACTTC.

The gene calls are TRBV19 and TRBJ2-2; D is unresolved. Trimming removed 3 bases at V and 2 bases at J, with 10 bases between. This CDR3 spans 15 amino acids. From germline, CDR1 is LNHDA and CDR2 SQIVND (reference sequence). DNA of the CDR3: TGTGCCAGTAGTATGGTCGCGAGAAACACCGGGGAGCTGTTTTTT. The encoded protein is CASSMVARNTGELFF. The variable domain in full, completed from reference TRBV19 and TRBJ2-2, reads DGGITQSPKYLFRKEGQNVTLSCEQNLNHDAMYWYRQDPGQGLRLIYYSQIVNDFQKGDIAEGYSVSREKKESFPLTVTSAQKNPTAFYLCASSMVARNTGELFFGEGSRLTVL.

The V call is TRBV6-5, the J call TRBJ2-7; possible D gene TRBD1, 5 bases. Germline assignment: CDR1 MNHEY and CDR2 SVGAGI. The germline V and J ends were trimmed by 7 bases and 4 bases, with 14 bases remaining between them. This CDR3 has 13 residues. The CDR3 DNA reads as TGTGCCAGCAACGTCAGGGTTGTTTACGAGCAGTACTTC. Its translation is CASNVRVVYEQYF.